The rows below give T cell receptor beta chains drawn from one sample of a study of response to subunit inactivated influenza vaccine. One entry per CDR3 protein results from TCRdb running MiXCR on the RT-PCR reads. The sample records some 500,000 distinct CDR3 sequences, more than 15% being singletons. Sample: CD4+ T cells sorted from PBMCs, taken around 25 months after vaccination. The receptors come from a man aged 50-75 years who received an inactivated influenza vaccine. The conserved cysteine and the conserved F or W are not part of the CDR3 here. Fields, in order: J gene, V gene, CDR3 protein.

TRBJ1-2,TRBV10-3,AISESDRGNGYT
TRBJ2-1,TRBV5-1,ASFGLVNNEQF
TRBJ2-3,TRBV11-2,ASSFSGGRTDTQY
TRBJ2-3,TRBV12-3/TRBV12-4,ASSFQRTADTQY
TRBJ2-1,TRBV5-1,ASSLDRDWAYNEQF
TRBJ1-4,TRBV11-2,ASSLDWTKNEKLF
TRBJ1-6,TRBV7-2,ASSLDQSYNSPLH
TRBJ2-5,TRBV29-1,SVAPTGETQY
TRBJ1-6,TRBV6-1,ASKRDRGNSPLH
TRBJ1-5,TRBV7-2,ASSAGGSQPQH
TRBJ1-5,TRBV12-3/TRBV12-4,ASSYTTGSSQPQH
TRBJ2-7,TRBV6-5,ASSSSQTGGSYEQY
TRBJ1-6,TRBV4-3,ASSQDLVPNSPLH
TRBJ2-3,TRBV10-3,AIRSGRKADTQY
TRBJ2-5,TRBV28,ASRLPGETQY
TRBJ1-1,TRBV6-1,ATEGGARGTEAF
TRBJ2-7,TRBV12-3/TRBV12-4,ASSRRHTYEQY
TRBJ1-6,TRBV5-1,ASSLQESSYNSPLH
TRBJ2-5,TRBV7-9,ASSQRTGETQY
TRBJ2-5,TRBV5-1,ASSLKGGETQY
TRBJ2-5,TRBV19,ASRSPRDSEETQY
TRBJ2-1,TRBV3-1,ASSPGLAGVVLF
TRBJ2-2,TRBV6-1,ASTPGVAGELF
TRBJ1-1,TRBV3-1,ASSHDGLSEAF
TRBJ2-3,TRBV11-3,ASSAQDDTQY
TRBJ2-5,TRBV6-1,ASSGTSGRAGETQY
TRBJ1-1,TRBV27,ASSLILGTEAF
TRBJ2-2,TRBV7-2,ASSSLGIKNTGELF
TRBJ2-1,TRBV10-3,ASGGGGYEQF
TRBJ2-1,TRBV6-5,ASSYQREDGEQF
TRBJ1-1,TRBV12-3/TRBV12-4,ASMGGARTEAF
TRBJ2-7,TRBV30,ACPGQGAYEQY
TRBJ1-3,TRBV20-1,SARDRQASSGNTIY
TRBJ2-1,TRBV11-2,ASSLTVQGVLNEQF
TRBJ2-1,TRBV20-1,SARETRSVRNEQF
TRBJ2-3,TRBV20-1,SAGGGRGADTQY
TRBJ1-1,TRBV6-1,ASSEDRGDTEAF
TRBJ1-1,TRBV12-3/TRBV12-4,ASSLQGAVTEAF
TRBJ2-7,TRBV4-2,ASSQDRGPSNQY
TRBJ2-7,TRBV6-1,ASRAGGRREQY
TRBJ2-2,TRBV2,ASSLTGPANTGELF
TRBJ1-1,TRBV3-1,ASSQTQGTTEAF
TRBJ2-2,TRBV20-1,SARDQGRTGKLF